This record concerns one T cell receptor beta chain sequence. Germline V lookup: CDR1 LNHDA, CDR2 SQIVND (reference sequence). Trimming pared 4 bases from V and 7 bases from J, leaving 10 bases between. This CDR3 is 12 amino acids long. The repertoire was sequenced with immunoSEQ multiplex PCR; TCRdb's copy has only in-frame clones and lacks some. The data hold tens of thousands of clones, with about nine tenths observed a single time. Sorting used thawed, overnight-rested PBMC stained with anti-CD3, a viability dye and GMM-loaded CD1B tetramer. CD1B tetramers were loaded with Rhodococcus equi-derived C32 glucose monomycolate. Before cryopreservation, the sorted PBMC lost their CD14-expressing monocytes. This record belongs to a study of T cells in tuberculosis.

The clonotype comes from an adult woman with latent tuberculosis. The genes are TRBV19 and TRBJ1-2; a weak D match, TRBD1 (6 bases). Sequenced: CD1b-GMM tetramer-negative cells sorted from PBMCs. As DNA, the CDR3 is TGTGCCAGTAGTAGCCTGGACAGTGGCTACACCTTC. It codes for CASSSLDSGYTF.